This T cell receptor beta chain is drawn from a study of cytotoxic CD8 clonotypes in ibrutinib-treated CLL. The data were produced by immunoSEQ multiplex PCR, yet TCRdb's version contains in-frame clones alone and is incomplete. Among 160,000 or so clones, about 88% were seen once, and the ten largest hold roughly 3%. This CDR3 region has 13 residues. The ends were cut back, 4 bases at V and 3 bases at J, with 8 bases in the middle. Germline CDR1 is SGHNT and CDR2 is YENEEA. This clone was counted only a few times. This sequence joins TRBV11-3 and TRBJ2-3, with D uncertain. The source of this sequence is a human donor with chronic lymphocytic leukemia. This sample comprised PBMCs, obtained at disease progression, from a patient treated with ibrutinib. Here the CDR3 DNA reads TGTGCCAGCAGCTCCGAGCCGACAGATACGCAGTATTTT. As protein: CASSSEPTDTQYF.